The next 9 T cell receptor beta chains were all read from a single sample in a study of CD8 T cells in ankylosing spondylitis. Findings and caveats of the study: What seemed typical of ankylosing spondylitis blood was a TCR beta motif built from eight highly homologous variants.

One entry per CDR3 protein results from TCRdb running MiXCR on the 5' RACE reads. The sample holds about 400,000 distinct CDR3 sequences; more than 20% are singletons and the top ten take approximately 16%. What these receptors recognize is not known. Material for sequencing was blood, either unsorted or a sorted T cell fraction (not recorded which). The receptors were gathered from a male donor with ankylosing spondylitis.

The chain has TRBV5-1 and TRBJ1-1, with D tentatively TRBD1 (6 bases). Between the trimmed V and J ends, which lost 4 bases and 1 base, there was a span of 14 bases. Germline V CDR1 and CDR2: SGHRS, YFSETQ. This CDR3 has 15 amino acids. Here the CDR3 reads CASSTLQGGNTEAFF. The CDR3 DNA follows: TGCGCCAGCAGCACCCTACAAGGGGGGAACACTGAAGCTTTCTTT. Drawing the rest from reference TRBV5-1 and TRBJ1-1, the complete variable domain is KAGVTQTPRYLIKTRGQQVTLSCSPISGHRSVSWYQQTPGQGLQFLFEYFSETQRNKGNFPGRFSGRQFSNSRSEMNVSTLELGDSALYLCASSTLQGGNTEAFFGQGTRLTVV.

The V and J genes are TRBV6-4 and TRBJ2-5; TRBD1 matches at 7 bases. CDR3 length: 14 amino acids. CDR1 is MRHNA, CDR2 SNTAGT, per germline. Trimming at V came to 4 bases and at J to 7 bases, leaving 9 bases not matched to a gene. CDR3 nucleotide sequence: TGTGCCAGCAGTGCCACAGGGGAACGCGGGACCCAGTACTTC. Translating it yields CASSATGERGTQYF.

The chain uses TRBV19 and TRBJ2-3, with D unresolved. Germline V gene data show CDR1 as LNHDA and CDR2 as SQIVND (reference sequence). The CDR3 is 11 residues long. With 7 bases removed from V and 2 bases from J, the gap between germline ends came to 4 bases. The CDR3 nucleotides are TGTGCCAGTAAGGTCACAGATACGCAGTATTTT. Translated, it gives CASKVTDTQYF.

This clonotype has more than one count but fewer than ten. The chain combines TRBV7-2 with TRBJ1-2, with a possible D match to TRBD1 (6 bases). Trimming left V 5 bases short and J 2 bases short, with 12 bases between. In germline, CDR1 is SGHTA, CDR2 FQGNSA. This CDR3 spans 14 amino acids. The CDR3 DNA follows: TGTGCCAGCAGCGGAGGACAGCTGAACTATGGCTACACCTTC. The encoded protein is CASSGGQLNYGYTF.

The CDR3 DNA sequence: TGTGCCGCGAGCCAGGCAGAAGAGACCCAGTACTTC. It yields the protein CAASQAEETQYF. V usage is TRBV6-6 and J usage is TRBJ2-5; D unclear. Germline CDR1 MNHNY, CDR2 SVGAGI (reference sequence). CDR3 length: 12 amino acids. Trimming pared 11 bases from V and 3 bases from J, leaving 13 bases between.

This clonotype was recorded a few times. V usage is TRBV9 and J usage is TRBJ2-1, with TRBD2 identical over 13 bases. Germline lookup yields CDR1 SGDLS and CDR2 YYNGEE. The V segment lost 5 bases and the J segment 2 bases; nucleotides outside the gene matches: 4. This CDR3 is 16 amino acids long. This CDR3 is CASSWGLAGTYNEQFF. CDR3 bases: TGTGCCAGCAGTTGGGGACTAGCGGGAACCTACAATGAGCAGTTCTTC.

Only a few counts were recorded for this clonotype. J is TRBJ1-4 and V is TRBV9, with 9 positions matching TRBD1. The CDR3 has 14 residues. The V gene's germline CDR1 is SGDLS and CDR2 YYNGEE. V was pared by 4 bases and J by 10 bases, with 8 bases of the junction left unmatched. The CDR3 spells CASSRGQGQRKLFF. Written as DNA, the CDR3 is TGTGCCAGCAGCCGCGGACAGGGGCAACGAAAACTGTTTTTT.

In DNA form, the CDR3 reads TGTGCCAGCAGCACCGATCCCGGACTGAACTACGAGCAGTACTTC. Its translation is CASSTDPGLNYEQYF. The gene calls are TRBV7-2 and TRBJ2-7; possible D gene TRBD2, 5 bases. The CDR3 runs 15 residues. Trimming cost V 5 bases and J 3 bases, with 17 bases left between them. Germline assignment: CDR1 SGHTA and CDR2 FQGNSA.

This clonotype was counted at least ten times. This chain uses TRBV4-1 with TRBJ2-6; 8 bases line up with TRBD1. Trimming took 3 bases from V and 5 from J; bases not matched to a gene: 3. Per germline, CDR1 MGHRA and CDR2 YSYEKL. CDR3 length: 15 residues. CDR3 sequence (DNA): TGCGCCAGCAGCCAGACAGGGGAGAGGGCCAACGTCCTGACTTTC. Translation: CASSQTGERANVLTF.